Each of the 12 T cell receptor beta chains below was sequenced from the same sample in a study of cytomegalovirus exposure and HLA in healthy donors. PCR was performed using 60 Vbeta and 13 Jbeta primers. TCRdb's table, derived via immunoSEQ multiplex PCR, lists solely in-frame clones and lacks some. The sample lists fewer than 250,000 clones, roughly 84% occurring once. Specimen: PBMCs. These receptors were collected from a boy under 10 years old in good health and CMV-seronegative.

This sequence joins TRBV30 and TRBJ2-1; the D is unclear. CDR1 is GTSNPN, CDR2 SVGIG, per germline (reference sequence). Trimming removed 1 base at V and 10 bases at J, with 8 bases between. This CDR3 comprises 11 residues. DNA for the CDR3: TGTGCCTGGAGTGCTACCGAGGAGCAGTTCTTC. The encoded protein is CAWSATEEQFF.

The chain carries TRBV7-2 and TRBJ2-5; no definite D call. The germline CDR1 and CDR2 sequences are SGHTA and FQGNSA. With 5 bases removed from V and 2 bases from J, the gap between germline ends came to 6 bases. CDR3 length: 12 amino acids. Here the CDR3 DNA reads TGTGCCAGCAGCCCGACACAAGAGACCCAGTACTTC. Translating gives CASSPTQETQYF.

This clone was seen only once. V usage is TRBV7-2 and J usage is TRBJ1-2; 7 nucleotides align to TRBD1. The CDR3 runs to 14 residues. After removal of 1 base from V and 2 bases from J, the junction contained 1 base not matched to a gene. Germline V gene data show CDR1 as SGHTA and CDR2 as FQGNSA. The CDR3 nucleotides read TGTGCCAGCAGCTTAGGACAGGGAAACTATGGCTACACCTTC. Protein product: CASSLGQGNYGYTF.

The CDR3 protein is CASILGLAGELFF. The CDR3 region has the DNA TGTGCCAGCATCCTCGGACTAGCCGGGGAGCTGTTTTTT. This sequence joins TRBV2 and TRBJ2-2; 7 bases line up with TRBD2. V trimming: 7 bases; J trimming: 6 bases; junction bases outside the gene matches: 5. This CDR3 has 13 residues. CDR1 and CDR2 from the germline V gene are SNHLY and FYNNEI. Drawing the rest from reference TRBV2 and TRBJ2-2, the complete variable domain is EPEVTQTPSHQVTQMGQEVILRCVPISNHLYFYWYRQILGQKVEFLVSFYNNEISEKSEIFDDQFSVERPDGSNFTLKIRSTKLEDSAMYFCASILGLAGELFFGEGSRLTVL.

The chain carries TRBV19 and TRBJ1-4; D possibly corresponds to TRBD1 (5 bases). Deletions cut 7 bases from V and 8 bases from J, with 11 bases between. The CDR3 consists of 12 residues. The germline gives CDR1 LNHDA, CDR2 SQIVND (reference sequence). The CDR3: CASTQGLEKLFF. In DNA, the CDR3 is TGTGCCAGTACTCAGGGTTTGGAAAAACTGTTTTTT.

V usage is TRBV30 and J usage is TRBJ2-1; weak D call: TRBD2 (5 bases). V was clipped by 1 base and J by 0 bases, with 19 bases between them. This CDR3 contains 18 residues. Germline CDR1 GTSNPN, CDR2 SVGIG (reference sequence). CDR3 amino acids: CAWSGTLARRSSYNEQFF. For the CDR3, the DNA is TGTGCCTGGAGTGGGACTTTAGCGAGAAGGAGCTCCTACAATGAGCAGTTCTTC.

The table lists this clone with a few counts. The chain has TRBV6-1 and TRBJ2-1; D is possibly TRBD2 (6 bases). V shed 7 bases and J shed 8 bases, with 21 bases lying between them. CDR1 MNHNS and CDR2 SASEGT come from the germline V gene. This CDR3 is built from 15 residues. CDR3 residues: CASTELEGSGDEQFF. The CDR3, as DNA: TGTGCCAGCACCGAATTGGAGGGGTCCGGCGATGAGCAGTTCTTC.

The rearrangement joins TRBV4-1 to TRBJ2-1, with no clear D. Germline V gene sequence: CDR1 MGHRA, CDR2 YSYEKL. V shed 1 base and J shed 1 base, with 11 bases lying between them. This CDR3 contains 16 residues. CDR3 sequence (DNA): TGCGCCAGCAGCCAAGTTAACCTAGTTTCCTACAATGAGCAGTTCTTC. Residues: CASSQVNLVSYNEQFF.

The rearrangement joins TRBV11-3 to TRBJ2-3; D not certain. Germline lookup yields CDR1 SGHNT and CDR2 YENEEA. The CDR3 is made up of 12 amino acids. Between the trimmed V and J ends, which lost 5 bases and 2 bases, there was a span of 5 bases. The CDR3 bases are TGTGCCAGCAGCCTATCCACAGATACGCAGTATTTT. Protein product: CASSLSTDTQYF.

The chain employs TRBV13 and TRBJ2-2; 9 bases are a match to TRBD1. Germline CDR1 is PRHDT and CDR2 is FYEKMQ (reference sequence). CDR3 length: 15 amino acids. Trimming cost V 8 bases and J 3 bases; bases outside gene matches: 7. This chain's CDR3 is CASDRQGEDTGELFF. The DNA for the CDR3 is TGTGCCAGCGACCGACAGGGGGAAGACACCGGGGAGCTGTTTTTT.

This clone has a handful of counts. V is TRBV29-1 and J is TRBJ1-4, with TRBD1 matching over 9 bases. This CDR3 has 13 residues. Germline V gene data show CDR1 as SQVTM and CDR2 as ANQGSEA. J was trimmed by 2 bases and V by 7 bases; bases with no gene match: 2. CDR3 sequence (DNA): TGCAGCGCTGGGACAGGGACTAATGAAAAACTGTTTTTT. Amino acids: CSAGTGTNEKLFF.

The CDR3, as DNA: TGCGCCAGCAGCCTTACCCCGGAGGGACGGAGCTCCTACGAGCAGTACTTC. As protein: CASSLTPEGRSSYEQYF. The chain employs TRBV5-1 and TRBJ2-7, with TRBD2 as a possible D gene (6 bases). There are 17 residues in the CDR3. V was trimmed by 4 bases and J by 0 bases, leaving 20 bases between them. The germline gives CDR1 SGHRS, CDR2 YFSETQ.